Listed below are T cell receptor beta chains from one sample, sequenced in a study of blood T cell repertoires in COVID-19. Sequenced by immunoSEQ multiplex PCR; TCRdb stores in-frame clones only, minus some. This sample has over 150,000 clones, with around three quarters found just once. The material sequenced was PBMCs or T cells enriched from blood (not recorded which). These receptors were taken from a woman between 65 and 79 years old in a cohort exposed to, infected with or recovered from COVID-19 (not recorded which). CDR3s include the opening cysteine and the closing phenylalanine or tryptophan. The order of the fields is D gene, clone size, V gene, J gene, CDR3 DNA, CDR3 protein. D genes are given only for firm matches. Clone size, where shown, is once, few, many, or a class for clones that have expanded.

D gene: -
clone size: once
V gene: TRBV4-2
J gene: TRBJ2-1
CDR3 DNA: TGTGCCAGCAGCCAAGATTGGGAGTTGAGTGGTGAGCAGTTCTTC
CDR3 protein: CASSQDWELSGEQFF

D gene: TRBD2
clone size: -
V gene: TRBV10-3
J gene: TRBJ2-1
CDR3 DNA: TGTGCCATCAGTGGTGGCGGGAGCACGGCTGAGCAGTTCTTC
CDR3 protein: CAISGGGSTAEQFF

D gene: -
clone size: few
V gene: TRBV27
J gene: TRBJ2-5
CDR3 DNA: TGTGCCAGCAGTTTATCGAGCACACCAGAGGGAAGAGAGACCCAGTACTTC
CDR3 protein: CASSLSSTPEGRETQYF

D gene: TRBD2
clone size: -
V gene: TRBV3-1/TRBV3-2
J gene: TRBJ2-1
CDR3 DNA: TGTGCCAGCAGCCAAGACGGCGGGAGCTCCTACAATGAGCAGTTCTTC
CDR3 protein: CASSQDGGSSYNEQFF

D gene: TRBD2
clone size: few
V gene: TRBV3-1/TRBV3-2
J gene: TRBJ2-1
CDR3 DNA: TGTGCCAGCAGCCAAAGAGGACTAGCGGGGGACAATGAGCAGTTCTTC
CDR3 protein: CASSQRGLAGDNEQFF

D gene: -
clone size: -
V gene: TRBV12-3/TRBV12-4
J gene: TRBJ2-7
CDR3 DNA: TGTGCCAGCAGTACCGACAGATCCTACGAGCAGTACTTC
CDR3 protein: CASSTDRSYEQYF

D gene: -
clone size: -
V gene: TRBV28
J gene: TRBJ2-1
CDR3 DNA: TGTGCCAGCAGTGGAGCGAGCTCCTACAATGAGCAGTTCTTC
CDR3 protein: CASSGASSYNEQFF

D gene: -
clone size: -
V gene: TRBV5-4
J gene: TRBJ2-5
CDR3 DNA: TGTGCCAGCAGCTTTGGGGCGCAAGAGACCCAGTACTTC
CDR3 protein: CASSFGAQETQYF

D gene: -
clone size: -
V gene: TRBV4-2
J gene: TRBJ2-1
CDR3 DNA: TGTGCCAGCAGCCAACCCCGGGGCGGGATCGGGAATGAGCAGTTCTTC
CDR3 protein: CASSQPRGGIGNEQFF

D gene: TRBD2
clone size: few
V gene: TRBV7-2
J gene: TRBJ2-5
CDR3 DNA: TGTGCCAGCAGCCTCCCCCCCGGGACTAGCGGGCTTCAAGAGACCCAGTACTTC
CDR3 protein: CASSLPPGTSGLQETQYF

D gene: -
clone size: -
V gene: TRBV4-1
J gene: TRBJ2-2
CDR3 DNA: TGCGCCAGCAGCCCGGTCGGGGCCGGGGAGCTGTTTTTT
CDR3 protein: CASSPVGAGELFF

D gene: -
clone size: -
V gene: TRBV28
J gene: TRBJ1-2
CDR3 DNA: TGTGCCAGCAGTTTTCCCCAGGGGATAAACTATGGCTACACCTTC
CDR3 protein: CASSFPQGINYGYTF

D gene: -
clone size: few
V gene: TRBV7-2
J gene: TRBJ1-1
CDR3 DNA: TGTGCCAGCAGCTTAGGAGGGTTTTGGGGCACTGAAGCTTTCTTT
CDR3 protein: CASSLGGFWGTEAFF

D gene: -
clone size: -
V gene: TRBV5-1
J gene: TRBJ2-1
CDR3 DNA: TGCGCCAGCAGCTTATTGGCAGGGGCGGATGAGCAGTTCTTC
CDR3 protein: CASSLLAGADEQFF

D gene: TRBD2
clone size: -
V gene: TRBV7-2
J gene: TRBJ2-1
CDR3 DNA: TGTGCCAGCAGCAAGACTAGCGGGGGCAATGAGCAGTTCTTC
CDR3 protein: CASSKTSGGNEQFF

D gene: -
clone size: -
V gene: TRBV30
J gene: TRBJ1-5
CDR3 DNA: TGTGCCTGGAGTGGACAGGTCAATCAGCCCCAGCATTTT
CDR3 protein: CAWSGQVNQPQHF

D gene: TRBD1
clone size: -
V gene: TRBV5-1
J gene: TRBJ2-3
CDR3 DNA: TGCGCCAGCAGCTTTCAGGGGGCACGTGGAGATACGCAGTATTTT
CDR3 protein: CASSFQGARGDTQYF

D gene: TRBD1
clone size: once
V gene: TRBV24-1
J gene: TRBJ2-3
CDR3 DNA: TGTGCCACCAGTGATCCGAAGGGGACAGGGTCGGATACGCAGTATTTT
CDR3 protein: CATSDPKGTGSDTQYF

D gene: TRBD2
clone size: -
V gene: TRBV10-3
J gene: TRBJ2-7
CDR3 DNA: TGTGCCATCAGTGGGGGACTAGCGGGAGCCGAGCAGTACTTC
CDR3 protein: CAISGGLAGAEQYF

D gene: -
clone size: -
V gene: TRBV27
J gene: TRBJ2-1
CDR3 DNA: TGTGCCAGCAGTTTAAATCCTGGCCCCTACAATGAGCAGTTCTTC
CDR3 protein: CASSLNPGPYNEQFF

D gene: TRBD1
clone size: -
V gene: TRBV28
J gene: TRBJ1-1
CDR3 DNA: TGTGCCAGCACTTCCAGATCCCAGGGGGCTGCTGAAGCTTTCTTT
CDR3 protein: CASTSRSQGAAEAFF

D gene: -
clone size: -
V gene: TRBV9
J gene: TRBJ2-1
CDR3 DNA: TGTGCCAGCAGCGTAGGAGAAGTTCCCTCCTACAATGAGCAGTTCTTC
CDR3 protein: CASSVGEVPSYNEQFF

D gene: -
clone size: -
V gene: TRBV7-2
J gene: TRBJ1-3
CDR3 DNA: TGTGCCAGCAGCACACTAAGCTCTGGAAACACCATATATTTT
CDR3 protein: CASSTLSSGNTIYF

D gene: TRBD1
clone size: -
V gene: TRBV9
J gene: TRBJ2-7
CDR3 DNA: TGTGCCAGCAGCGCCACAGGGGGTGTGTTTAATGAGCAGTACTTC
CDR3 protein: CASSATGGVFNEQYF

D gene: -
clone size: few
V gene: TRBV5-5
J gene: TRBJ1-5
CDR3 DNA: TGTGCCAGCAGCTTGGCCCCCAGGGGTTGGCAGCCCCAGCATTTT
CDR3 protein: CASSLAPRGWQPQHF

D gene: TRBD1
clone size: few
V gene: TRBV28
J gene: TRBJ1-2
CDR3 DNA: TGTGCCAGCAGTAAGGACTGGACAGGGGACTATGGCTACACCTTC
CDR3 protein: CASSKDWTGDYGYTF

D gene: -
clone size: -
V gene: TRBV19
J gene: TRBJ1-5
CDR3 DNA: TGTGCCAGTAGGCCACAGGGATGGAGCAATCAGCCCCAGCATTTT
CDR3 protein: CASRPQGWSNQPQHF

D gene: TRBD1
clone size: -
V gene: TRBV15
J gene: TRBJ2-3
CDR3 DNA: TGTGCCACCAGCAGCGGACAGGCCAGGGAAGATACGCAGTATTTT
CDR3 protein: CATSSGQAREDTQYF

D gene: TRBD1
clone size: -
V gene: TRBV2
J gene: TRBJ2-3
CDR3 DNA: TGTGCCAGCAGCTGGGACAGGGGTGCAGATACGCAGTATTTT
CDR3 protein: CASSWDRGADTQYF

D gene: -
clone size: -
V gene: TRBV28
J gene: TRBJ2-2
CDR3 DNA: TGTGCCAGCAGTTTAGGTGGGGGCGTCGGGGAGCTGTTTTTT
CDR3 protein: CASSLGGGVGELFF

D gene: -
clone size: -
V gene: TRBV4-1
J gene: TRBJ2-7
CDR3 DNA: TGCGCCAGCAGACCAGCACAGGTTCTGGGCGAGCAGTACTTC
CDR3 protein: CASRPAQVLGEQYF

D gene: -
clone size: -
V gene: TRBV5-5
J gene: TRBJ1-1
CDR3 DNA: TGTGCCAGCAGCTTCGGGGGGAACACTGAAGCTTTCTTT
CDR3 protein: CASSFGGNTEAFF

D gene: TRBD1
clone size: once
V gene: TRBV10-3
J gene: TRBJ1-5
CDR3 DNA: TGTGCCATCAGACCGGACAGGGGCAATCAGCCCCAGCATTTT
CDR3 protein: CAIRPDRGNQPQHF

D gene: TRBD2
clone size: once
V gene: TRBV18
J gene: TRBJ2-1
CDR3 DNA: TGTGCCAGCTCACGGAATCCGATAGCGGGAGCCTACAATGAGCAGTTCTTC
CDR3 protein: CASSRNPIAGAYNEQFF

D gene: -
clone size: -
V gene: TRBV9
J gene: TRBJ2-3
CDR3 DNA: TGTGCCAGCAGCGTAGGATTAGGACTGCTGAGCACAGATACGCAGTATTTT
CDR3 protein: CASSVGLGLLSTDTQYF

D gene: TRBD2
clone size: -
V gene: TRBV9
J gene: TRBJ2-2
CDR3 DNA: TGTGCCAGCAGCGTAGCGGGGGGAAACACCGGGGAGCTGTTTTTT
CDR3 protein: CASSVAGGNTGELFF

D gene: -
clone size: few
V gene: TRBV11-3
J gene: TRBJ2-1
CDR3 DNA: TGTGCCAGCAGCTCTGACAATGAGCAGTTCTTC
CDR3 protein: CASSSDNEQFF

D gene: TRBD1
clone size: -
V gene: TRBV6-5
J gene: TRBJ1-5
CDR3 DNA: TGTGCCAGCCATATAGACAGGGGCGGCGTTCAGCCCCAGCATTTT
CDR3 protein: CASHIDRGGVQPQHF

D gene: TRBD1
clone size: -
V gene: TRBV4-3
J gene: TRBJ2-3
CDR3 DNA: TGCGCCAGCAGTGGGACAGGTAGCACAGATACGCAGTATTTT
CDR3 protein: CASSGTGSTDTQYF

D gene: -
clone size: -
V gene: TRBV29-1
J gene: TRBJ2-5
CDR3 DNA: TGCAGCGTTGTTAGGCAGGGCCAAGAGACCCAGTACTTC
CDR3 protein: CSVVRQGQETQYF

D gene: -
clone size: -
V gene: TRBV5-1
J gene: TRBJ1-1
CDR3 DNA: TGCGCCAGCAGCGATCAGGGAATGAACACTGAAGCTTTCTTT
CDR3 protein: CASSDQGMNTEAFF

D gene: TRBD2
clone size: -
V gene: TRBV7-9
J gene: TRBJ2-1
CDR3 DNA: TGTGCCAGCAGCTTAAGGGGAGCGGGAGGGAGTAACATTGAGCAGTTCTTC
CDR3 protein: CASSLRGAGGSNIEQFF